This TCR beta chain was identified in a study of blood T cell repertoires in COVID-19. Study overall: Specimens from acute and convalescent COVID-19 originated in the United States, Italy and Spain.

Methods used by the authors: Estimates of nucleated cell counts were drawn from the amplification of reference gene primers. Clones were sequenced by immunoSEQ multiplex PCR, and TCRdb holds only the in-frame ones, with some missing. That table furnishes V, J and clone size, whereas the DNA furnished D and trimming. The table lists about 160,000 clones, approximately 87% of them singletons. The CDR3 is 11 amino acids. In germline, CDR1 is MNHEY, CDR2 SVGEGT. J gave up 10 bases and V 6 bases, and 3 bases lay outside the gene matches. Grouping used clinical history reported by participants in a survey and questionnaire. The study counted Cohort 3 donors as recovered given two negative PCRs, clearance, or symptom resolution.

The rearrangement uses TRBV6-2 or TRBV6-3 and TRBJ2-1; 7 bases match TRBD1. The material sequenced was PBMCs or T cells enriched from blood (not recorded which). The sequence came from a woman between 45 and 65 years old who had recovered from COVID-19. DNA for the CDR3: TGTGCCAGCAGCAACAGGGGCGAGCAGTTCTTC. Translated: CASSNRGEQFF.